The clone carrying this T cell receptor (beta chain) was seen repeatedly, ten times or more. What it recognizes is unknown. This sample is part of a study of T cells in Graves' hyperthyroidism and ophthalmopathy. General observations from the study: Within blood appeared most thyroid clonotypes that had expanded above 0.001.

Not enrolled were patients with uncontrolled infection, other autoimmune disease, pregnancy or lactation. Diagnoses rested on clinical symptoms, serum thyroxine and TRAb, thyroid ultrasound and orbital computed tomography. Using roughly 9.4 ml of fresh peripheral blood, PBMCs were prepared. TCR beta CDR3 regions were amplified from RNA. The HTBI primer set drove a first-round RT-PCR of the TCR CDR3. TCRdb re-analysed the multiplex PCR reads in MiXCR, keeping a single row per CDR3 protein. The table lists about 640,000 distinct CDR3 sequences, about 14% of them singletons. The material sequenced was blood. The receptor's source is a woman aged 45 to 65 with Graves' ophthalmopathy.

Here the CDR3 reads CASSVDISYSGNTIYF. As DNA, the CDR3 is TGTGCCAGCAGTGTGGACATCAGCTACTCTGGAAACACCATATATTTT. The V and J genes are TRBV28 and TRBJ1-3, with D possibly TRBD1 on 5 matching bases. CDR1 is MDHEN and CDR2 is SYDVKM in the germline V gene. The CDR3 contains 16 residues. Trimming took off 5 bases at V and 0 bases at J, with 14 bases between the two ends.